This T cell receptor beta chain was identified during a study of regulatory T cells in long-lasting Graves disease. Study-level findings and limits: Persistent-disease Graves' patients showed less TCR diversity than new cases.

Germline V CDR1 and CDR2: KGHDR, SFDVKD. Trimming removed 5 bases from V and 2 bases from J, with 13 bases in between. CDR3 size: 15 residues. This clonotype came up a few times. Its antigen is unknown. As to time point: newly diagnosed GD, antithyroid drugs for less than 3 months. Isolated PBMC RNA provided the starting material for the TCR library. Graves' disease diagnosis used American Thyroid Association guidelines. Arm-PCR of CDR3 regions with iRepertoire HTBI primers generated TCR beta libraries. TCRdb re-called the multiplex PCR reads through MiXCR, storing one row per CDR3 protein. Counted here are approximately 480,000 distinct CDR3 sequences, around 15% occurring once; the ten biggest clones make up 10% to 15%. These data were also reused for a study on T cells in Graves' hyperthyroidism and ophthalmopathy. As that report states: HTBI primers drove first-round RT-PCR of the TCR CDR3. Ophthalmopathy got predicted by the model a median around 6.6 months before its onset.

The sequenced sample was peripheral blood mononuclear cells (PBMCs), obtained at new diagnosis, from a patient treated with antithyroid drugs. The clonotype originates from a man aged 40-55 years with Graves disease. The chain combines TRBV24-1 with TRBJ2-3, with D uncertain. The CDR3 nucleotides read TGTGCCACCAGTGCCTCCAACACTTACACAGATACGCAGTATTTT. Translated: CATSASNTYTDTQYF.